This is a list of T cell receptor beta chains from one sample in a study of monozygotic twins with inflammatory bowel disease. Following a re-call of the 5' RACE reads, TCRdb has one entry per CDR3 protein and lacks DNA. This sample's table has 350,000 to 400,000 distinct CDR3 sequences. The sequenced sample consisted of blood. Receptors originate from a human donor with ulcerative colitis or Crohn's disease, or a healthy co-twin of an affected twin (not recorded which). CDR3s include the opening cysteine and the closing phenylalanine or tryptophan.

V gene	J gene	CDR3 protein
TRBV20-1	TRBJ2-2	CSASPGTSGVTGELFF
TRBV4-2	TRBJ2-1	CASSPTGRENEQFF
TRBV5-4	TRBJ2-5	CASSWAETQYF
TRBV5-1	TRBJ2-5	CASSFPQQGKETQYF
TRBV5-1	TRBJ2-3	CASSFLPTGSTDTQYF
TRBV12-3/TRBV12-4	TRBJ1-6	CASRQSSSYNSPLHF
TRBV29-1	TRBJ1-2	CSVELPDRAKVANYGYTF
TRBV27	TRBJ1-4	CASSLLGAEATNEKLFF
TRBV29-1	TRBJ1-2	CSVISGARSGYTF
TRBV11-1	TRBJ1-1	CASKTDRVEAFF
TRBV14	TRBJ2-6	CASSANAEEGDNISGANVLTF
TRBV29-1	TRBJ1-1	CSVRPNTNTEAFF
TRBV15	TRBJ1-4	CATSSDRALEKLFF
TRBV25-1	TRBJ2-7	CASSESSGLYEQYF
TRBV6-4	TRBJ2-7	CASSDSYTGEQYF
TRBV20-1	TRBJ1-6	CSARAGSVDSPLHF
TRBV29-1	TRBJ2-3	CSVVPRESTDTQYF
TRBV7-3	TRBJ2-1	CASSLLAGYNEQFF
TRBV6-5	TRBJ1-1	CATGGLLNTEAFF
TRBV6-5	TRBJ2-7	CASSYGPFQAVYEQYF
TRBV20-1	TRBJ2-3	CSATRDSGVVDTQYF
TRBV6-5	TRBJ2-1	CASSYFGGDAKNEQFF
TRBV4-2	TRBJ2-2	CASSQGDRAGNTGELFF
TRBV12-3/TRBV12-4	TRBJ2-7	CASSPGVGFEQYF
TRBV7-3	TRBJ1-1	CASSSTGHTEAFF
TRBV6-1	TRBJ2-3	CASTGGLAGGPPTDTQYF
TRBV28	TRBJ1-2	CTSSTFQGAANYGYTF
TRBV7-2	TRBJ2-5	CASSLMSGGNQETQYF
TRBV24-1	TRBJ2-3	CATSDLPRGGQTDTQYF
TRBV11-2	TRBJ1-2	CASSLVYFDETVTNYGYTF
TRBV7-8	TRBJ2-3	CASSLTSRGERTDTQYF
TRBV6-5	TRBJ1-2	CASSYTGEGYGYTF
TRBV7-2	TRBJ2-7	CASSIRDRVDEQYF
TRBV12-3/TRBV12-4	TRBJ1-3	CASTPVGGDKTIYF
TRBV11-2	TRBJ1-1	CASSLFGTETGGNTEAFF
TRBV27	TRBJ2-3	CASSLSHHRVDGHTDTQYF
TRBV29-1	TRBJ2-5	CSVEPGDQETQYF